This T cell receptor (beta chain) was captured by sequencing in a study of blood T cell repertoires in COVID-19. Ages ranged from about 18 to 90 years, with residence in more than 20 US areas. How the authors handled the data: Reference gene primer amplification gave estimated nucleated cell counts. Method: immunoSEQ multiplex PCR; TCRdb's copy keeps in-frame clones and lacks some. V and J calls and clone size are as listed in that table; D and trimming were resolved from the DNA. This table holds a few hundred thousand clones, around 84% found once. V was pared by 1 base and J by 8 bases, with 12 bases between. The V gene's germline CDR1 is SGHNT and CDR2 YYREEE (reference sequence). The CDR3 runs to 13 residues.

This TCR was sampled from a man between 25 and 39 years old with acute COVID-19. The sequenced sample consisted of PBMCs or T cells enriched from blood (not recorded which). V usage is TRBV5-4 and J usage is TRBJ1-2; D gene uncertain. The CDR3 region is CASSLSGSYGYTF. Written as DNA, the CDR3 is TGTGCCAGCAGCTTGTCCGGGTCTTACGGCTACACCTTC.